The next 5 T cell receptor beta chains were all read from a single sample in a study of blood T cell repertoires in COVID-19. The protocol was immunoSEQ multiplex PCR, while the TCRdb copy is restricted to in-frame clones and leaves out a portion. The sample holds about 380,000 clones; more than 75% are singletons and the top ten take approximately 1.2%. The sample comprised PBMCs or T cells enriched from blood (not recorded which). The receptors stem from a woman in her late teens or twenties who had recovered from COVID-19.

The table lists this clone with a count of one. Relative to the germline gene, one junction end is altered; a read error may explain this. The rearrangement links TRBV6-5 to TRBJ2-1; D ambiguous. Germline CDR1 and CDR2: MNHEY and SVGAGI. This CDR3 has 12 residues. The CDR3 DNA reads TGTGCCAGCAGTCACTCCGGGAATGAGCAGTTCTTC. It codes for CASSHSGNEQFF.

This chain links TRBV15 with TRBJ1-2; 8 nucleotides align to TRBD1. With 9 bases clipped from V and 1 base from J, the junction kept 13 bases outside the gene matches. The germline gives CDR1 LNHNV, CDR2 YYDKDF (reference sequence). The length of the CDR3 is 16 residues. This chain's CDR3 is CATRIFQGAGNYGYTF. As DNA, the CDR3 is TGTGCCACGAGGATATTTCAGGGGGCCGGTAACTATGGCTACACCTTC.

The chain recombines TRBV25-1 with TRBJ2-1; TRBD1 matches at 7 bases. This CDR3 contains 15 residues. Trimming took 8 bases from V and 5 from J; bases not matched to a gene: 12. Germline lookup yields CDR1 MGHDK and CDR2 SYGVNS. The CDR3 region is CASPDRQGRNNEQFF. For the CDR3, the DNA is TGTGCCAGCCCTGATCGACAGGGAAGGAACAATGAGCAGTTCTTC.

The V gene is TRBV6-1, the J gene TRBJ1-1, with unresolved D. Germline V lookup: CDR1 MNHNS, CDR2 SASEGT. Between the trimmed V and J ends, which lost 0 bases and 8 bases, there was a span of 10 bases. CDR3 length equals 13 residues. The CDR3 spells CASSEAGDGEAFF. The CDR3 DNA sequence: TGTGCCAGCAGTGAAGCGGGTGACGGGGAAGCTTTCTTT.

The chain is built from TRBV19 and TRBJ1-6, with 8 bases matching TRBD1. The CDR3 loop spans 17 amino acids. CDR1 and CDR2 (germline): LNHDA, SQIVND (reference sequence). The trim removed 4 bases at V and 6 bases at J, leaving 11 bases unmatched. CDR3 DNA sequence: TGTGCCAGTAGTACCCCCCCCGGGACAGGACCTAATTCACCCCTCCACTTT. Amino acids: CASSTPPGTGPNSPLHF.